This passage covers 17 T cell receptor beta chains from one sample sequenced in a study of T cell repertoires in cytomegalovirus infection. From the reads, TCRdb called clonotypes with MiXCR, one entry per CDR3 protein. The sample lists around 800,000 distinct CDR3 sequences, 30% to 35% seen once, with around 11% in the top ten. Their antigens are not known. This sample comprised cultured CD8+ T cells from PBMCs, obtained from culture after CMV antigen stimulation. The receptors originated from a human donor in good health (CMV status not recorded). Some clones in this sample may be carry-over from other donors' samples.

At least ten counts were recorded for this clonotype. This CDR3 is CASSLPGPGGNQPQHF. DNA of the CDR3: TGTGCCAGCAGCTTACCGGGCCCTGGGGGCAATCAGCCCCAGCATTTT. This chain connects TRBV7-2 to TRBJ1-5; D is ambiguous. Germline assignment: CDR1 SGHTA and CDR2 FQGNSA. Trimming shortened V by 2 bases and J by 2 bases, and 13 bases separated the two germline ends. The CDR3 extends over 16 amino acids.

The chain carries TRBV7-4 and TRBJ2-7; a possible D gene is TRBD1 (6 bases). The germline V gene encodes CDR1 SGHVT and CDR2 SQSDAQ. This CDR3 has 15 amino acids. The CDR3 DNA reads TGTGCCAACAGCTTACCTTCGGACAGCTCCTACGAGCAGTACGTC. Residues: CANSLPSDSSYEQYV.

J is TRBJ2-1 and V is TRBV10-3; D is undetermined. The CDR3 sequence is 11 residues long. Germline CDR1 and CDR2: ENHRY and SYGVKD. V was shortened by 3 bases and J by 7 bases, with 4 bases between the two germline ends. The CDR3 region is CAISERNEQFF. The DNA for the CDR3 is TGTGCCATCAGTGAACGAAATGAGCAGTTCTTC.

The chain carries TRBV3-1 and TRBJ1-1; 9 bases are shared with TRBD1. CDR1 is LGHDT, CDR2 YNNKEL, per germline (reference sequence). The CDR3 has 15 residues. V gave up 4 bases and J gave up 7 bases; unmatched junction bases: 10. The CDR3 sequence: CASSPLRTGAYEAFF. For the CDR3, the DNA is TGTGCCAGCAGCCCCTTACGGACAGGGGCCTATGAAGCTTTCTTT.

The chain joins TRBV10-3 to TRBJ2-7; 8 bases line up with TRBD2. V shed 0 bases, J shed 0 bases, and the junction held 4 bases outside the gene matches. This CDR3 has 16 amino acids. Germline CDR1 ENHRY, CDR2 SYGVKD. CDR3 amino acids: CAISESGLVPSYEQYF. CDR3 nucleotide sequence: TGTGCCATCAGTGAGTCGGGACTAGTACCCTCCTACGAGCAGTACTTC.

This clonotype was seen many times. An end of the junction differs from the germline gene, which may be a read error. The chain uses TRBV12-3 or TRBV12-4 and TRBJ1-5; the D is unclear. The CDR3 sequence is 13 residues long. CDR3 amino acids: CASSIAPNQPQHF. CDR3 DNA: TGTGCCAGCAGTATAGCCCCTAATCAGCCCCAGCATTTT.

The chain links TRBV4-2 to TRBJ1-1; a weak D match, TRBD1 (5 bases). CDR1 is LGHNA and CDR2 is YNFKEQ in the germline V gene. The germline V and J ends were trimmed by 0 bases and 3 bases, with 20 bases remaining between them. CDR3 length: 18 amino acids. DNA for the CDR3: TGTGCCAGCAGCCAAGAGGGCAGGGTTGTAGCCGGATACACTGAAGCTTTCTTT. Residues: CASSQEGRVVAGYTEAFF.

This clonotype appeared a few times. J is TRBJ2-7 and V is TRBV7-9; TRBD2 matches 9 bases. Germline V gene data show CDR1 as SEHNR and CDR2 as FQNEAQ (reference sequence). This CDR3 comprises 13 residues. Losses at the gene ends were 5 bases for V and 2 bases for J; bases not matched to a gene: 1. The CDR3, as DNA: TGTGCCAGCAGCCCTAGCGGGGCCTACGAGCAGTACGTC. Amino acid sequence: CASSPSGAYEQYV.

This clonotype was detected only a few times. The chain is built from TRBV24-1 and TRBJ1-5; unclear D gene. CDR1 is KGHDR and CDR2 is SFDVKD in the germline V gene. V shed 3 bases and J shed 2 bases, with 7 bases lying between them. The CDR3 runs to 14 residues. This CDR3 is CATSDGVGNQPQHF. Here the CDR3 DNA reads TGTGCCACCAGTGATGGCGTGGGCAATCAGCCCCAGCATTTT.

The sample holds a few counts of this clonotype. The gene calls are TRBV14 and TRBJ2-1; D perhaps matches TRBD1 (6 bases). The ends were cut back, 6 bases at V and 0 bases at J, with 15 bases in the middle. CDR1 is SGHDN and CDR2 is FVKESK in the germline V gene. The CDR3 runs 16 residues. The CDR3 coding sequence is TGTGCCAGCAGGTCGACAGGCCTGAGCTCCTACAATGAGCAGTTCTTC. It specifies CASRSTGLSSYNEQFF.

The chain combines TRBV28 with TRBJ2-7; D might be TRBD1 (6 bases). CDR1 is MDHEN, CDR2 SYDVKM, per germline. V was trimmed by 4 bases and J by 5 bases, leaving 24 bases between them. This CDR3 contains 17 residues. CDR3 DNA: TGTGCCAGCAGTTCCCTGATAAGGAGTACAGGGAAGGACGAGCAGTACGTC. Its protein product is CASSSLIRSTGKDEQYV.

The chain uses TRBV7-8 and TRBJ2-7; a weak D match, TRBD2 (6 bases). V lost 6 bases, J lost 5 bases, and 8 bases lay in between. The CDR3 has 11 residues. From germline, CDR1 is SGHVS and CDR2 FQNEAQ. The CDR3 protein is CASSTGDEQYV. CDR3 DNA: TGTGCCAGCAGTACGGGGGACGAGCAGTACGTC.

The rearrangement links TRBV19 to TRBJ2-2; possibly TRBD1 or TRBD2 for D (5 bases each). Germline V gene data show CDR1 as LNHDA and CDR2 as SQIVND (reference sequence). CDR3 length equals 16 residues. V dropped 5 bases and J dropped 2 bases, with 15 bases sitting between them. The CDR3 coding sequence is TGTGCCAGTAGTCCCATCCGGGACCATAACACCGGGGAGCTGTTTTTT. Translation: CASSPIRDHNTGELFF.

The V call is TRBV7-8, the J call TRBJ2-7; 7 nucleotides line up with TRBD1. J gave up 5 bases and V 5 bases, and 6 bases lay outside the gene matches. Germline CDR1 is SGHVS and CDR2 is FQNEAQ. The CDR3 spans 13 residues. In DNA, the CDR3 is TGTGCCAGCAGCCCCGTCGACAGGGACGAGCAGTACGTC. Its protein is CASSPVDRDEQYV.

The sample holds many counts of this clonotype. J is TRBJ2-1 and V is TRBV12-5; D unclear. Trimming cost V 3 bases and J 8 bases, with 11 bases left between them. The CDR3 sequence is 13 residues long. CDR1 and CDR2 from the germline V gene are LGHNT and FRNRAP. The CDR3 DNA is TGTGCTAGTGGTTTAAAGGGAACGGATGAGCAGTTCTTC. Amino acid sequence: CASGLKGTDEQFF.

The chain is built from TRBV6-2 or TRBV6-3 and TRBJ2-7; D is perhaps TRBD1 (5 bases). V lost 2 bases and J lost 2, with 10 bases in between. This CDR3 spans 14 amino acids. Germline V gives CDR1 MNHEY, CDR2 SVGEGT. The CDR3 reads CASSYGAATYEQYV. The CDR3 nucleotides are TGTGCCAGCAGTTACGGGGCGGCTACCTACGAGCAGTACGTC.

The V call is TRBV3-1, the J call TRBJ1-1; 9 bases line up with TRBD1. This CDR3 spans 16 amino acids. Unmatched junction bases numbered 6, after V lost 0 bases and J lost 4 bases. Germline-derived CDR1 and CDR2 are LGHDT and YNNKEL (reference sequence). CDR3 sequence reads: CASSQEIRTGVTEAFF. The CDR3 nucleotides are TGTGCCAGCAGCCAAGAAATTAGGACAGGGGTCACTGAAGCTTTCTTT. The variable domain in full, completed from reference TRBV3-1 and TRBJ1-1, reads DTAVSQTPKYLVTQMGNDKSIKCEQNLGHDTMYWYKQDSKKFLKIMFSYNNKELIINETVPNRFSPKSPDKAHLNLHINSLELGDSAVYFCASSQEIRTGVTEAFFGQGTRLTVV.